These 18 T cell receptor beta chains were sequenced from one sample in a study of blood T cells in healthy people across ages. Combining a sample-barcoded 5' primer with a J-beta primer mix, a second PCR ran for roughly 7 to 12 cycles. One entry per CDR3 protein, called by TCRdb with MiXCR from the 5' RACE reads. The sample yields fewer than 900,000 distinct CDR3 sequences, roughly 44% seen once. The sequencing input was blood. The receptor set was obtained from an older woman in good health.

In its sample, this clonotype was seen a few times. V gene TRBV10-3 combines with J gene TRBJ2-5, with a tentative D call TRBD1 (7 bases). Trimming pared 10 bases from V and 5 bases from J, leaving 23 bases between. CDR1 and CDR2 from the germline V gene are ENHRY and SYGVKD. The CDR3 length is 15 residues. The CDR3 region has the DNA TGTGCCACCAGGAGCGCAGGGGGGAATGAGGAGACCCAGTACTTC. It translates to CATRSAGGNEETQYF.

About this clonotype itself: This sequence may be a read error, since a much larger clone differs from it by one base. The final CDR3 position lacks the conserved phenylalanine or tryptophan, pointing to a likely read error. V and J are TRBV12-3 or TRBV12-4 and TRBJ2-5; no clear D. This CDR3 spans 14 amino acids. Trimming took off 2 bases at V and 5 bases at J, with 12 bases between the two ends. DNA of the CDR3: TGTGCCAGCAGTTTAAGCCTTGGGTTCGAGACCCAGTACTTA. Protein sequence: CASSLSLGFETQYL.

The rearrangement uses TRBV5-8 and TRBJ1-5; tentatively, D is TRBD1 (5 bases). Trimming pared 2 bases from V and 3 bases from J, leaving 15 bases between. Germline lookup yields CDR1 SGHTS and CDR2 YDEGEE. The CDR3 consists of 16 residues. DNA for the CDR3: TGTGCCAGCAGCTTAGCCGCCCGGGGCCTCAATCAGCCCCAGCATTTT. Residues: CASSLAARGLNQPQHF.

The V and J genes are TRBV9 and TRBJ2-4; maybe TRBD2 (5 bases). In germline, CDR1 is SGDLS, CDR2 YYNGEE. The CDR3 sequence is 14 residues long. The ends were cut back, 0 bases at V and 5 bases at J, with 9 bases in the middle. CDR3 amino acids: CASSVGSAENIQYF. CDR3 sequence (DNA): TGTGCCAGCAGCGTAGGTTCAGCGGAAAACATTCAGTACTTC.

The table lists this clonotype with a few counts. The chain combines TRBV2 with TRBJ2-4; D is uncertain. Trimming stripped 4 bases from V and 0 bases from J, with 10 bases between. There are 15 residues in the CDR3. The germline V gene has CDR1 SNHLY and CDR2 FYNNEI. CDR3 sequence: CASSAAALAKNIQYF. The DNA of the CDR3 is TGTGCCAGCAGTGCGGCAGCGCTAGCCAAAAACATTCAGTACTTC.

Many counts were recorded for this clonotype. The J gene is TRBJ2-3, the V gene TRBV25-1, with D maybe TRBD1 (5 bases). This CDR3 is built from 13 residues. Trimming pared 7 bases from V and 5 bases from J, leaving 13 bases between. Per germline, CDR1 MGHDK and CDR2 SYGVNS. CDR3 region: CASKGYRGDTQYF. The CDR3, as DNA: TGTGCCAGCAAGGGGTATCGTGGAGATACGCAGTATTTT.

The chain carries TRBV2 and TRBJ2-1; D might be TRBD2 (7 bases). CDR3 length: 15 amino acids. The V and J ends lost 7 bases and 0 bases respectively, with 13 bases between them. Germline V gives CDR1 SNHLY, CDR2 FYNNEI. The CDR3 loop is CASTLRGGSYNEQFF. CDR3 bases: TGTGCCAGCACTCTGAGGGGGGGCTCCTACAATGAGCAGTTCTTC.

V and J are TRBV19 and TRBJ2-5; D ambiguous. CDR3 size: 11 residues. V lost 3 bases and J 11 bases, leaving 10 bases between the germline ends. Germline CDR1 is LNHDA and CDR2 is SQIVND (reference sequence). The CDR3 nucleotides are TGTGCCAGTAGTATCCAAACTGGGCAGTACTTC. Translated: CASSIQTGQYF.

This clonotype was observed a few times. This chain's CDR3 is CASSQEWAAGRGGYTF. As DNA, the CDR3 is TGCGCCAGCAGCCAAGAATGGGCGGCGGGGCGCGGGGGCTACACCTTC. The chain joins TRBV4-3 to TRBJ1-2, with a possible D match to TRBD1 (5 bases). Trimming took 0 bases from V and 8 from J, leaving 19 bases between them. Germline CDR1 reads LGHNA; CDR2 reads YSLEER. This CDR3 spans 16 amino acids.

The rearrangement joins TRBV20-1 to TRBJ2-3; perhaps D is TRBD1 or TRBD2 (5 bases each). V dropped 6 bases and J dropped 0 bases, with 22 bases sitting between them. The CDR3 totals 17 residues. Germline V CDR1 and CDR2: DFQATT, SNEGSKA (reference sequence). The CDR3 DNA sequence: TGCAGTGCCACGGGACCCAACTCACCTAGGAGCACAGATACGCAGTATTTT. This encodes CSATGPNSPRSTDTQYF.

This clonotype was observed a few times. The chain combines TRBV11-2 with TRBJ1-1; D is perhaps TRBD1 (5 bases). The CDR3 runs 14 residues. V was clipped by 5 bases and J by 6 bases, with 16 bases between them. The germline V gene encodes CDR1 SGHAT and CDR2 FQNNGV. CDR3: CASSPLRGVAEAFF. As DNA, the CDR3 is TGTGCCAGCAGCCCCCTGCGGGGGGTCGCTGAAGCTTTCTTT. The entire variable domain, with the rest obtained from reference TRBV11-2 and TRBJ1-1, is as follows: EAGVAQSPRYKIIEKRQSVAFWCNPISGHATLYWYQQILGQGPKLLIQFQNNGVVDDSQLPKDRFSAERLKGVDSTLKIQPAKLEDSAVYLCASSPLRGVAEAFFGQGTRLTVV.

This clonotype showed up many times. For the CDR3, the DNA is TGCAGTGCTAGGGCTTCGGGACTAGCGGGAGCTGGAGAGCAGTACTTC. Translation gives CSARASGLAGAGEQYF. The rearrangement joins TRBV20-1 to TRBJ2-7, with 14 nucleotides matching TRBD2. Germline CDR1 is DFQATT and CDR2 is SNEGSKA (reference sequence). This CDR3 is built from 16 residues. The junction had 11 bases not matched to a gene; V was cut back by 3 bases and J by 7 bases.

This clonotype appeared once. The V gene is TRBV5-1, the J gene TRBJ2-5; TRBD2 matches 12 bases. The CDR3 contains 17 residues. With V trimmed by 3 bases and J by 11 bases, 17 bases remained unmatched. Germline V gene sequence: CDR1 SGHRS, CDR2 YFSETQ. CDR3 amino acids: CASSSRLAGELYNEQYF. DNA of the CDR3: TGCGCCAGCAGCTCCAGACTAGCGGGGGAACTATACAATGAGCAGTACTTC. Based on the CDR3 plus reference TRBV5-1 and TRBJ2-5, the full variable domain is KAGVTQTPRYLIKTRGQQVTLSCSPISGHRSVSWYQQTPGQGLQFLFEYFSETQRNKGNFPGRFSGRQFSNSRSEMNVSTLELGDSALYLCASSSRLAGELYNEQYFGPGTRLLVL.

This chain links TRBV5-1 with TRBJ2-2; no firm D call. Germline CDR1 reads SGHRS; CDR2 reads YFSETQ. Trimming shortened V by 0 bases and J by 4 bases, and 7 bases separated the two germline ends. The CDR3 length is 14 residues. This CDR3 reads CASSLERATGELFF. The CDR3, as DNA: TGCGCCAGCAGCTTGGAACGGGCCACCGGGGAGCTGTTTTTT.

The chain combines TRBV9 with TRBJ2-5; D perhaps matches TRBD1 (5 bases). Germline CDR1 reads SGDLS; CDR2 reads YYNGEE. CDR3 length equals 15 residues. Trimming left V 4 bases short and J 5 bases short, with 18 bases between. CDR3 coding DNA: TGTGCCAGCAGCCCTGAGATAAGTGGGGCGGAGACCCAGTACTTC. Its translation is CASSPEISGAETQYF.

The chain couples TRBV13 to TRBJ2-3, with TRBD1 matching over 11 bases. The CDR3 totals 15 residues. Trimming took 6 bases from V and 5 from J; bases not matched to a gene: 7. Per germline, CDR1 PRHDT and CDR2 FYEKMQ (reference sequence). CDR3 DNA sequence: TGTGCCAGCAGTCCGGACAGGGGGCTGAGAGATACGCAGTATTTT. This codes for CASSPDRGLRDTQYF. Full variable domain (outside the CDR3, taken from reference TRBV13 and TRBJ2-3): AAGVIQSPRHLIKEKRETATLKCYPIPRHDTVYWYQQGPGQDPQFLISFYEKMQSDKGSIPDRFSAQQFSDYHSELNMSSLELGDSALYFCASSPDRGLRDTQYFGPGTRLTVL.

The rearrangement uses TRBV11-3 and TRBJ2-7; D not certain. CDR1 is SGHNT, CDR2 YENEEA, per germline. This CDR3 is 15 amino acids long. V lost 0 bases and J lost 0, with 9 bases in between. This CDR3 reads CASSLDSDTSYEQYF. The CDR3 bases are TGTGCCAGCAGCTTAGATAGTGATACCTCCTACGAGCAGTACTTC.

This chain joins TRBV2 and TRBJ2-5; no clear D. The CDR3 has 15 residues. The V end was cut by 0 bases, the J end by 5 bases, with 13 bases between. In germline, CDR1 is SNHLY, CDR2 FYNNEI. The CDR3 DNA follows: TGTGCCAGCAGTGAAGCTGTAGGGCTAAGGGAGACCCAGTACTTC. It yields the protein CASSEAVGLRETQYF.